A single sample is the source of the 3 T cell receptor beta chains below, sequenced in a study of blood T cells in healthy people across ages. Primers used in a second PCR of about 6 to 12 cycles were a sample-barcoded 5' primer and a J-beta primer mix. TCRdb processed the 5' RACE reads anew with MiXCR; each CDR3 protein has one entry. The repertoire has approximately 850,000 distinct CDR3 sequences, around 45% of them found once; the top ten carry around 18%. Sequencing used blood. The origin of the receptors is a man in his sixties in good health.

A note on this clonotype: This may stem from a read error, because a much larger clone lies one nucleotide away. The J gene is TRBJ2-1, the V gene TRBV6-2 or TRBV6-3, with 8 bases fitting TRBD2. Germline-derived CDR1 and CDR2 are MNHEY and SVGEGT. Trimming at V came to 6 bases and at J to 12 bases, leaving 19 bases not matched to a gene. The CDR3 extends over 16 amino acids. CDR3 in amino acids: CASRDAGGAKFDGQFF. CDR3 bases: TGTGCCAGCAGAGACGCCGGGGGGGCAAAGTTCGATGGGCAGTTCTTC.

The chain is built from TRBV11-3 and TRBJ2-5, with 7 nucleotides matching TRBD2. The trim removed 3 bases at V and 3 bases at J, leaving 13 bases unmatched. This CDR3 region has 17 residues. Germline lookup yields CDR1 SGHNT and CDR2 YENEEA. The CDR3 is CASSFDSGRAIKETQYF. CDR3 sequence (DNA): TGTGCCAGCAGCTTCGATTCGGGGAGGGCTATAAAAGAGACCCAGTACTTC.

This clonotype turned up a few times. The chain couples TRBV7-9 to TRBJ1-2; D is ambiguous. The CDR3 is made up of 14 amino acids. The ends were cut back, 2 bases at V and 6 bases at J, with 13 bases in the middle. The germline V gene encodes CDR1 SEHNR and CDR2 FQNEAQ (reference sequence). The CDR3 sequence is CASSLSNTIDGYTF. CDR3 in DNA: TGTGCCAGCAGCTTATCAAATACTATTGATGGCTACACCTTC.